These 5 T cell receptor beta chains originate from one sample sequenced in a study of blood T cell repertoires in COVID-19. The assay was immunoSEQ multiplex PCR, and TCRdb's table has in-frame clones only and misses some. This table has 450,000 to 500,000 clones, 80% to 90% appearing once. Sequencing was performed on PBMCs or T cells enriched from blood (not recorded which). The receptors here all came from a woman aged 55-69 years who had recovered from COVID-19.

This clone showed up just a few times. Distinct nucleotide sequences in the sample also encode this CDR3. CDR3 DNA sequence: TGTGCCAGCAGCTTAGACAGGGACTATGGCTACACCTTC. Translated: CASSLDRDYGYTF. J is TRBJ1-2 and V is TRBV5-4, with 7 bases lining up with TRBD1. The CDR3 loop spans 13 amino acids. The germline gives CDR1 SGHNT, CDR2 YYREEE (reference sequence). V lost 2 bases, J lost 3 bases, and 1 base stayed unmatched.

The chain uses TRBV24-1 and TRBJ1-5; weak D call: TRBD1 (5 bases). V was trimmed by 3 bases and J by 4 bases, leaving 12 bases between them. CDR1 is KGHDR, CDR2 SFDVKD, per germline. The CDR3 is 15 residues long. The CDR3 nucleotides are TGTGCCACCAGTGATCCCCGGGGGGAAAATCAGCCCCAGCATTTT. Protein sequence: CATSDPRGENQPQHF.

This sequence joins TRBV30 and TRBJ1-5, with D possibly being TRBD1 (6 bases). CDR3 length: 15 amino acids. Trimming removed 0 bases at V and 4 bases at J, with 13 bases between. Germline V gene lookup returns CDR1 GTSNPN and CDR2 SVGIG (reference sequence). CDR3 in DNA: TGTGCCTGGAGTGTCGAGGGGCAGGGGAATCAGCCCCAGCATTTT. This codes for CAWSVEGQGNQPQHF. The entire variable domain, with the rest obtained from reference TRBV30 and TRBJ1-5, is as follows: SQTIHQWPATLVQPVGSPLSLECTVEGTSNPNLYWYRQAAGRGLQLLFYSVGIGQISSEVPQNLSASRPQDRQFILSSKKLLLSDSGFYLCAWSVEGQGNQPQHFGDGTRLSIL.

This clone appeared once. The chain joins TRBV5-4 to TRBJ2-5; TRBD2 is a possible D gene (5 bases). CDR1 is SGHNT and CDR2 is YYREEE in the germline V gene (reference sequence). The CDR3 runs to 14 residues. The V and J ends lost 6 bases and 0 bases respectively, with 12 bases between them. This chain's CDR3 is CASTFSADQETQYF. The CDR3 DNA is TGTGCCAGCACCTTTAGCGCGGACCAAGAGACCCAGTACTTC.

This chain links TRBV30 with TRBJ2-4; D remains ambiguous. Trimming cost V 0 bases and J 7 bases, with 7 bases left between them. CDR3 length equals 12 residues. Germline V CDR1 and CDR2: GTSNPN, SVGIG (reference sequence). The CDR3 coding sequence is TGTGCCTGGAGTGTTTCAGCGAACATTCAGTACTTC. The encoded protein is CAWSVSANIQYF.